Following are 30 T cell receptor beta chains from one sample sequenced in a study of T cells after yellow fever vaccination. TCRdb ran MiXCR on the 5' RACE reads and lists one entry per CDR3 protein. This sample yields some 320,000 distinct CDR3 sequences, of which 3.5% to 5% are seen a single time; 15% to 20% belongs to the top ten. This material consisted of PBMCs, taken 15 days after the yellow fever booster vaccination. The receptors originated from a man between 18 and 29 years old who received the YFV17D yellow fever vaccine.

There are many counts of this clonotype. The gene calls are TRBV7-2 and TRBJ2-5, with D tentatively TRBD2 (5 bases). The ends were cut back, 5 bases at V and 3 bases at J, with 16 bases in the middle. In germline, CDR1 is SGHTA, CDR2 FQGNSA. The CDR3 sequence is 15 residues long. The CDR3 spells CASSPPAAAKETQYF. Written as DNA, the CDR3 is TGTGCCAGCAGCCCCCCAGCGGCAGCAAAAGAGACCCAGTACTTC.

V gene TRBV5-1 combines with J gene TRBJ1-6; TRBD1 matches at 9 bases. Germline V CDR1 and CDR2: SGHRS, YFSETQ. This CDR3 contains 14 residues. J lost 10 bases, V lost 6 bases, and 8 bases had no gene match. Written as DNA, the CDR3 is TGCGCCAGCAAAGGGACAGGGATTTACTCACCCCTCCACTTT. It yields the protein CASKGTGIYSPLHF.

This clonotype was recorded a few times. The chain uses TRBV19 and TRBJ1-6; D gene unclear. The CDR3 runs to 14 residues. The germline CDR1 and CDR2 sequences are LNHDA and SQIVND (reference sequence). V was clipped by 3 bases and J by 4 bases, with 7 bases between them. CDR3 amino acids: CASSMEGYNSPLHF. In DNA form, the CDR3 reads TGTGCCAGTAGTATGGAGGGTTATAATTCACCCCTCCACTTT.

The chain recombines TRBV20-1 with TRBJ1-2; no clear D gene. Germline V lookup: CDR1 DFQATT, CDR2 SNEGSKA (reference sequence). V lost 5 bases to trimming and J lost 2 bases, with 6 bases between them. The CDR3 extends over 11 amino acids. Here the CDR3 DNA reads TGCAGTGCTCCGGGAAACTATGGCTACACCTTC. Encoded protein: CSAPGNYGYTF.

This clonotype has ten or more counts. The chain recombines TRBV29-1 with TRBJ2-3, with D unclear. The CDR3 consists of 13 residues. Germline V gene data show CDR1 as SQVTM and CDR2 as ANQGSEA. Trimming took off 3 bases at V and 4 bases at J, with 11 bases between the two ends. The CDR3 protein is CSVDKIASDTQYF. CDR3 DNA: TGCAGCGTTGACAAGATAGCCTCAGATACGCAGTATTTT.

This clonotype showed up just a few times. The chain is built from TRBV20-1 and TRBJ1-6; no definite D call. The CDR3 sequence is 15 residues long. Germline V CDR1 and CDR2: DFQATT, SNEGSKA (reference sequence). V lost 1 base to trimming and J lost 3 bases, with 10 bases between them. CDR3 DNA sequence: TGCAGTGCTAGAGCCCCCGGCAGCTATAATTCACCCCTCCACTTT. It encodes CSARAPGSYNSPLHF.

This clonotype was detected only a few times. This chain connects TRBV5-4 to TRBJ2-1, with 9 bases fitting TRBD2. The CDR3 is made up of 14 amino acids. The J segment lost 7 bases and the V segment lost 7 bases, leaving 9 bases of the junction unmatched. Germline V gives CDR1 SGHNT, CDR2 YYREEE (reference sequence). CDR3 in DNA: TGTGCCAGCGGCGGGGGGGCAACTCGGAATGAGCAGTTCTTC. Encoded protein: CASGGGATRNEQFF.

The gene calls are TRBV7-2 and TRBJ2-3, with D perhaps given as TRBD1 or TRBD2 (5 bases each). Germline V CDR1 and CDR2: SGHTA, FQGNSA. This CDR3 contains 14 residues. V lost 5 bases and J lost 2, with 11 bases in between. CDR3 DNA: TGTGCCAGCAGCCAGACGGGGACCACAGATACGCAGTATTTT. Translated: CASSQTGTTDTQYF.

This clonotype was seen more than once but under ten times. The V call is TRBV15, the J call TRBJ2-1, with TRBD2 identical over 9 bases. From germline, CDR1 is LNHNV and CDR2 YYDKDF (reference sequence). Losses at the gene ends were 0 bases for V and 0 bases for J; bases not matched to a gene: 6. CDR3 size: 18 residues. The CDR3 sequence: CATSREGGGVSSYNEQFF. Written as DNA, the CDR3 is TGTGCCACCAGCAGAGAGGGCGGGGGGGTGAGCTCCTACAATGAGCAGTTCTTC.

The sample holds many counts of this clonotype. The CDR3 DNA is TGTGCCAGCAGTTTAAGGTCCTTTGGTGGCTACACCTTC. It codes for CASSLRSFGGYTF. The chain combines TRBV28 with TRBJ1-2; D remains ambiguous. Looked up from germline, CDR1 is MDHEN and CDR2 is SYDVKM. The V gene lost 2 bases and the J gene lost 7 bases, with 11 bases spanning the gap. The CDR3 is 13 amino acids.

The rearrangement uses TRBV18 and TRBJ1-5; TRBD1 is a possible D gene (6 bases). The CDR3 extends over 15 amino acids. V dropped 2 bases and J dropped 7 bases, with 15 bases sitting between them. From germline, CDR1 is KGHSH and CDR2 LQKENI. The CDR3 loop is CASSPTDRIGQPQHF. CDR3 bases: TGTGCCAGCTCACCAACCGACAGGATTGGCCAGCCCCAGCATTTT.

This clonotype was seen a few times. The CDR3 DNA is TGTGCCAGCAGTTTAGCCCAGGGGTCGTACACCGGGGAGCTGTTTTTT. This gives the protein CASSLAQGSYTGELFF. The J gene is TRBJ2-2, the V gene TRBV12-3 or TRBV12-4; a possible D gene is TRBD1 (6 bases). The CDR3 loop spans 16 amino acids. V gave up 0 bases and J gave up 3 bases, with 11 bases separating them.

This sequence joins TRBV4-2 and TRBJ2-3, with 11 bases aligning to TRBD2. The trim removed 0 bases at V and 2 bases at J, leaving 16 bases unmatched. The CDR3 consists of 21 residues. Germline values: CDR1 LGHNA, CDR2 YNFKEQ. The CDR3 sequence is CASSQEGTSGGVPSFTDTQYF. DNA of the CDR3: TGTGCCAGCAGCCAAGAAGGAACTAGCGGGGGTGTTCCTTCATTCACAGATACGCAGTATTTT.

This rearrangement joins TRBV4-3 to TRBJ2-7; TRBD1 agrees at 8 bases. Trimming cost V 0 bases and J 5 bases; bases outside gene matches: 6. CDR1 and CDR2 (germline): LGHNA, YSLEER. The CDR3 spans 15 residues. The CDR3 DNA reads TGCGCCAGCAGCCAAGACCCCCGACAGGGGAACGAGCAGTACTTC. Amino acid sequence: CASSQDPRQGNEQYF.

This clonotype was detected ten times or more. The chain uses TRBV27 and TRBJ2-5, with D perhaps TRBD1 (6 bases). The CDR3 covers 14 residues. Deletions cut 3 bases from V and 4 bases from J, with 12 bases between. Germline lookup yields CDR1 MNHEY and CDR2 SMNVEV (reference sequence). This CDR3 is CASSFSGVGETQYF. CDR3 bases: TGTGCCAGCAGTTTCTCAGGGGTCGGAGAGACCCAGTACTTC.

The rearrangement links TRBV20-1 to TRBJ2-3, with 7 positions matching TRBD1. Germline V gene data show CDR1 as DFQATT and CDR2 as SNEGSKA (reference sequence). This CDR3 spans 17 amino acids. The trim removed 0 bases at V and 2 bases at J, leaving 11 bases unmatched. CDR3 amino acids: CSARDRDRASFTDTQYF. DNA for the CDR3: TGCAGTGCTAGAGATCGGGACAGAGCCTCTTTCACAGATACGCAGTATTTT.

A word on this clonotype: A much larger clone sits a single nucleotide away, making a read error possible. The gene calls are TRBV7-2 and TRBJ2-5; D is perhaps TRBD1 or TRBD2 (5 bases each). The V gene's germline CDR1 is SGHTA and CDR2 FQGNSA. Trimming took off 5 bases at V and 3 bases at J, with 13 bases between the two ends. This CDR3 has 14 amino acids. The DNA for the CDR3 is TGTGCCAGCAGCACGCCGGGACGGGAAGAGACCCAGTACTTC. Protein product: CASSTPGREETQYF.

This chain uses TRBV20-1 with TRBJ1-5, with TRBD1 matching over 7 bases. The CDR3 length is 18 residues. The germline V gene encodes CDR1 DFQATT and CDR2 SNEGSKA (reference sequence). V was clipped by 6 bases and J by 5 bases; unmatched bases: 22. The CDR3 protein is CSARKRGRAFSPDQPQHF. DNA of the CDR3: TGCAGTGCCCGGAAAAGGGGGCGAGCTTTTTCTCCCGATCAGCCCCAGCATTTT.

This clonotype was detected a few times. The CDR3 nucleotides read TGTGCCAGCAGTGAAGGTCCGGGGGGGGCCTACAACTATGGCTACACCTTC. Amino acids: CASSEGPGGAYNYGYTF. The gene calls are TRBV2 and TRBJ1-2, with D possibly matching TRBD1 (6 bases). The CDR3 has 17 amino acids. Germline V lookup: CDR1 SNHLY, CDR2 FYNNEI. Trimming removed 1 base from V and 2 bases from J, with 17 bases in between. Complete variable domain (other parts from reference TRBV2 and TRBJ1-2): EPEVTQTPSHQVTQMGQEVILRCVPISNHLYFYWYRQILGQKVEFLVSFYNNEISEKSEIFDDQFSVERPDGSNFTLKIRSTKLEDSAMYFCASSEGPGGAYNYGYTFGSGTRLTVV.

This clonotype was seen many times. The chain uses TRBV20-1 and TRBJ1-1; D might be TRBD1 (6 bases). Germline V lookup: CDR1 DFQATT, CDR2 SNEGSKA (reference sequence). Trimming took off 5 bases at V and 4 bases at J, with 17 bases between the two ends. The CDR3 has 14 amino acids. CDR3 in DNA: TGCAGTGCTGGAGCTACAGGGCCGGGCACTGAAGCTTTCTTT. Protein: CSAGATGPGTEAFF.

This clonotype was detected many times. This chain joins TRBV4-1 and TRBJ2-3, with 7 bases lining up with TRBD2. The CDR3 is 16 amino acids. Trimming took 2 bases from V and 3 from J; bases not matched to a gene: 8. CDR1 is MGHRA and CDR2 is YSYEKL in the germline V gene. The DNA for the CDR3 is TGCGCCAGCAGCCAAACCCCCTTGGGGGGGACAGATACGCAGTATTTT. Its translation: CASSQTPLGGTDTQYF.

This clonotype was seen repeatedly, ten times or more. The chain has TRBV10-3 and TRBJ2-7; D not certain. Trimming pared 4 bases from V and 6 bases from J, leaving 13 bases between. The V gene's germline CDR1 is ENHRY and CDR2 SYGVKD. This CDR3 spans 13 amino acids. CDR3 DNA: TGTGCCATCAGTGCCCTAGACGGATTCGAGCAGTACGTC. It encodes CAISALDGFEQYV.

V gene TRBV7-9 combines with J gene TRBJ2-5, with D tentatively TRBD2 (6 bases). V was shortened by 3 bases and J by 5 bases, with 13 bases between the two germline ends. CDR1 SEHNR and CDR2 FQNEAQ come from the germline V gene (reference sequence). This CDR3 comprises 14 residues. The CDR3 loop is CASSFGGVGETQYF. CDR3 nucleotide sequence: TGTGCCAGCAGCTTTGGCGGGGTTGGGGAGACCCAGTACTTC.

This clonotype was counted at least ten times. The genes are TRBV15 and TRBJ1-1, with unresolved D. The V and J ends lost 8 bases and 0 bases respectively, with 7 bases between them. Germline V gene lookup returns CDR1 LNHNV and CDR2 YYDKDF (reference sequence). CDR3 length: 12 amino acids. CDR3 residues: CATALMNTEAFF. DNA of the CDR3: TGTGCCACCGCTCTAATGAACACTGAAGCTTTCTTT.

This clonotype was counted many times. V gene TRBV7-2 combines with J gene TRBJ2-5; the D gene is possibly TRBD1 (7 bases). Trimming stripped 2 bases from V and 6 bases from J, with 10 bases between. The CDR3 consists of 13 residues. Germline V lookup: CDR1 SGHTA, CDR2 FQGNSA. The CDR3 spells CASSLPGGQTQYF. In DNA, the CDR3 is TGTGCCAGCAGCTTACCAGGGGGGCAGACCCAGTACTTC.

This clonotype showed up many times. The chain joins TRBV15 to TRBJ2-6; D not certain. V gave up 1 base and J gave up 4 bases, with 8 bases separating them. CDR3 size: 15 residues. Germline V gives CDR1 LNHNV, CDR2 YYDKDF (reference sequence). CDR3 region: CATSRGSRGANVLTF. The CDR3 DNA is TGTGCCACCAGCAGAGGGAGCAGAGGGGCCAACGTCCTGACTTTC.

This clonotype came up many times. The rearrangement uses TRBV10-3 and TRBJ1-5; D not certain. Trimming stripped 3 bases from V and 2 bases from J, with 8 bases between. Germline CDR1 ENHRY, CDR2 SYGVKD. The CDR3 loop spans 14 amino acids. CDR3 loop: CAISDRLGNQPQHF. The CDR3, as DNA: TGTGCCATCAGTGATCGGTTGGGCAATCAGCCCCAGCATTTT.

This clonotype has a handful of counts. The chain employs TRBV5-1 and TRBJ2-2; D is possibly TRBD1 (5 bases). Trimming removed 9 bases from V and 2 bases from J, with 11 bases in between. The CDR3 loop spans 13 amino acids. Germline-derived CDR1 and CDR2 are SGHRS and YFSETQ. Here the CDR3 reads CATKDKNTGELFF. CDR3 DNA: TGCGCCACGAAGGACAAAAACACCGGGGAGCTGTTTTTT.

The chain recombines TRBV4-1 with TRBJ2-1; possible D gene TRBD2, 6 bases. Trimming took off 3 bases at V and 8 bases at J, with 20 bases between the two ends. The CDR3 is 16 amino acids. Per germline, CDR1 MGHRA and CDR2 YSYEKL. CDR3 amino acids: CASSHPFSVRDYEQFF. As DNA, the CDR3 is TGCGCCAGCAGCCACCCATTTTCTGTCAGGGACTATGAGCAGTTCTTC.

This clonotype was counted many times. The rearrangement links TRBV12-3 or TRBV12-4 to TRBJ1-2, with D hard to call. The V and J ends lost 1 base and 8 bases respectively, with 8 bases between them. The CDR3 sequence is 12 residues long. The CDR3 DNA reads TGTGCCAGCAGTTTAGGGTGGGAAGGCTACACCTTC. It is translated as CASSLGWEGYTF.